This T cell receptor (beta chain) stems from a study of CD4 T cells in relation to SARS-CoV-2 and coronaviruses. Before the COVID-19 pandemic, during about 2010-2018, CD4+ T cells were taken from unexposed donors. The cells were cultured for over eight days before CD4+ T cells were isolated. Unexposed-donor CD4+ T cells were probed with SARS-CoV-2 S/N and four cold-coronavirus spikes, cells permitting. TCRdb's table, derived via immunoSEQ multiplex PCR, lists solely in-frame clones and lacks some. The profile covers around 12,000 clones, with about 79% appearing a single time and 26% taken by the ten largest. This clone was detected only a few times. As yet, its antigen is unknown. After removal of 7 bases from V and 5 bases from J, the junction contained 5 bases not matched to a gene. The CDR3 covers 13 residues. CDR1 is WSHSY and CDR2 is SAAADI in the germline V gene.

The TCR comes from a human donor in good health. Material: CD4+ T cells from PBMCs, cultured in vitro. This chain joins TRBV10-2 and TRBJ2-3, with 8 bases aligning to TRBD2. The CDR3 region is CASTTGGLDTQYF. The CDR3 coding sequence is TGCGCCAGCACAACGGGGGGGTTAGATACGCAGTATTTT.